This T cell receptor beta chain was found in a study of regulatory T cells in long-lasting Graves disease. The CDR3 sequence is 15 residues long. CDR1 MDHEN and CDR2 SYDVKM come from the germline V gene. The trim removed 4 bases at V and 3 bases at J, leaving 4 bases unmatched. Time point: newly diagnosed GD, antithyroid drugs for less than 3 months. Following extraction of RNA from PBMCs, that RNA was used to make the TCR library. Around 9.9 milliliters of peripheral blood went into EDTA tubes. Assembly of TCR beta libraries relied on iRepertoire HTBI primers together with Arm-PCR of CDR3 regions. TCRdb reanalysed the multiplex PCR reads using MiXCR and keeps one entry per CDR3 protein. This sample has 450,000 to 600,000 distinct CDR3 sequences, with roughly 15% found just once. This clonotype has at least ten counts. These data also featured in a second study, about T cells in Graves' hyperthyroidism and ophthalmopathy.

Here the sequenced sample was peripheral blood mononuclear cells (PBMCs), taken at new diagnosis, from a patient treated with antithyroid drugs. This clonotype was sampled from a man in his forties with Graves disease. This chain joins TRBV28 and TRBJ2-5; 11 nucleotides match TRBD1. The CDR3 here is CASSSAGQGEETQYF. The CDR3 nucleotides are TGTGCCAGCAGTTCCGCGGGACAGGGGGAAGAGACCCAGTACTTC.